This T cell receptor beta chain was identified during a study of molecular identifiers for immune sequencing clone quantification. Whole-study results and caveats: Clones above 20 RNA copies contained over 97% of effector molecules but under 1% of naive ones.

Sorted inputs of roughly 17,000 to 1,100,000 cells, with 10%, 30% or 50% RNA, yielded naive CD8 libraries. This clonotype has just a few counts. Its antigen is as yet unknown. CDR3 size: 15 residues. The V gene end was trimmed by 0 bases and the J gene end by 7 bases; junction bases not matched to a gene: 7. Germline-derived CDR1 and CDR2 are LGHDT and YNNKEL (reference sequence). Previously described methods and listed TCR primers were used for bulk TCR libraries. TCRdb fed the PCR reads into MiXCR, producing one record per CDR3 protein. The sample includes nearly 650,000 distinct CDR3 sequences, roughly 27% of them seen just once.

The V and J genes are TRBV3-1 and TRBJ1-2; TRBD1 matches at 8 bases. This TCR derives from a human donor in good health. Some libraries in this study had Jurkat cell RNA spiked in. Sequenced input: naive CD8+ T cells from blood, with Jurkat cell RNA spiked in. Specified subset: FACS-sorted CD8+CD4-CCR7+CD45RA+ naive T cells. Written as DNA, the CDR3 is TGTGCCAGCAGCCAAGACCTAGGACAGGGAGCTGGCTACACCTTC. This codes for CASSQDLGQGAGYTF. The full variable domain, rest sourced from reference TRBV3-1 and TRBJ1-2, is DTAVSQTPKYLVTQMGNDKSIKCEQNLGHDTMYWYKQDSKKFLKIMFSYNNKELIINETVPNRFSPKSPDKAHLNLHINSLELGDSAVYFCASSQDLGQGAGYTFGSGTRLTVV.